One and the same sample provided the 16 T cell receptor beta chains below, sequenced in a study of cytomegalovirus exposure and HLA in healthy donors. PCR primers comprised 60 Vbeta and 13 Jbeta primers. The repertoire was sequenced with immunoSEQ multiplex PCR; TCRdb's copy has only in-frame clones and lacks some. The table lists approximately 150,000 clones, 80% to 85% of them singletons. The sample comprised PBMCs. The receptors derive from a male donor in good health and CMV-seronegative.

Turning to this clone: One junction end does not reproduce the germline sequence, and a read error may be involved. The chain joins TRBV7-7 to TRBJ1-1, with D tentatively TRBD1 (5 bases). The germline V gene has CDR1 SSHAT and CDR2 FNYEAQ (reference sequence). CDR3 length: 17 amino acids. In nucleotides, the CDR3 is TGTGCTAGCAGCCACGGAGGGGCGGGTACGCCGAACACTGAAGCTTTCTTT. Its protein is CASSHGGAGTPNTEAFF.

The chain is built from TRBV5-6 and TRBJ2-5; D might be TRBD1 (5 bases). Germline lookup yields CDR1 SGHDT and CDR2 YYEEEE. This CDR3 region has 13 residues. The V end was cut by 5 bases, the J end by 2 bases, with 10 bases between. CDR3 amino acids: CASRNRNQETQYF. Here the CDR3 DNA reads TGTGCCAGCAGGAACAGGAATCAAGAGACCCAGTACTTC.

The V gene is TRBV5-6, the J gene TRBJ2-7, with 8 bases that match TRBD1. Losses at the gene ends were 4 bases for V and 2 bases for J; bases not matched to a gene: 5. CDR3 length equals 14 residues. From germline, CDR1 is SGHDT and CDR2 YYEEEE. In DNA, the CDR3 is TGTGCCAGCAGCGAAACAGGGGGGACCTACGAGCAGTACTTC. Protein product: CASSETGGTYEQYF.

The rearrangement uses TRBV6-6 and TRBJ1-6, with 9 nucleotides matching TRBD1. V lost 2 bases and J lost 7; bases outside the gene matches: 6. Germline CDR1 MNHNY, CDR2 SVGAGI (reference sequence). The CDR3 runs to 16 residues. The CDR3 loop is CASSYQTGQGNSPLHF. The CDR3 bases are TGTGCCAGCAGTTACCAAACCGGACAGGGGAATTCACCCCTCCACTTT.

The chain uses TRBV18 and TRBJ2-7; possibly TRBD2 for D (6 bases). V lost 3 bases, J lost 4 bases, and 7 bases lay in between. From germline, CDR1 is KGHSH and CDR2 LQKENI. The CDR3 spans 12 residues. CDR3 DNA sequence: TGTGCCAGCTCACCGGAGGGGTACGAGCAGTACTTC. Translation gives CASSPEGYEQYF.

The J gene is TRBJ2-1, the V gene TRBV5-8, with D tentatively TRBD1 (6 bases). The CDR3 covers 14 residues. Germline values: CDR1 SGHTS, CDR2 YDEGEE. The V and J ends lost 4 bases and 8 bases respectively, with 16 bases between them. CDR3 in DNA: TGTGCCAGCAGCCATCTCAGGGGTACCCATGAGCAGTTCTTC. Protein product: CASSHLRGTHEQFF.

The rearrangement uses TRBV5-1 and TRBJ1-2; TRBD1 aligns across 8 bases. CDR3 length: 15 amino acids. Germline assignment: CDR1 SGHRS and CDR2 YFSETQ. V gave up 4 bases and J gave up 2 bases; unmatched junction bases: 7. This chain's CDR3 is CASSPRQGHNYGYTF. For the CDR3, the DNA is TGCGCCAGCAGCCCCAGACAGGGGCACAACTATGGCTACACCTTC.

The CDR3 sequence: CASTLKLEAYEQYF. The CDR3 nucleotides are TGTGCCAGCACCTTAAAACTAGAGGCCTACGAGCAGTACTTC. This chain connects TRBV5-5 to TRBJ2-7; possible D gene TRBD2, 5 bases. The germline V gene encodes CDR1 SGHKS and CDR2 YYEKEE (reference sequence). V was shortened by 6 bases and J by 2 bases, with 15 bases between the two germline ends. This CDR3 contains 14 residues.

The rearrangement uses TRBV10-3 and TRBJ1-2; D gene unclear. Germline assignment: CDR1 ENHRY and CDR2 SYGVKD. The CDR3 extends over 12 amino acids. Trimming left V 0 bases short and J 5 bases short, with 4 bases between. The chain's CDR3 is CAISESQYGYTF. The CDR3 coding sequence is TGTGCCATCAGTGAGTCACAGTATGGCTACACCTTC.

The chain recombines TRBV13 with TRBJ1-1, with 10 nucleotides matching TRBD1. This CDR3 comprises 15 residues. Unmatched junction bases numbered 8, after V lost 5 bases and J lost 5 bases. The V gene's germline CDR1 is PRHDT and CDR2 FYEKMQ (reference sequence). The CDR3 sequence: CASSRRDRGRTEAFF. The DNA of the CDR3 is TGTGCCAGCAGCCGAAGGGACAGGGGTCGAACTGAAGCTTTCTTT.

V and J are TRBV6-1 and TRBJ1-2; D not resolved. CDR3 length equals 12 residues. The germline V gene has CDR1 MNHNS and CDR2 SASEGT. Trimming cost V 4 bases and J 5 bases, with 8 bases left between them. Here the CDR3 reads CASSVPEYGYTF. The CDR3, as DNA: TGTGCCAGCAGTGTTCCCGAGTATGGCTACACCTTC.

J is TRBJ2-3 and V is TRBV29-1, with TRBD1 matching 9 bases. CDR1 is SQVTM and CDR2 is ANQGSEA in the germline V gene. J gave up 0 bases and V 2 bases, and 3 bases lay outside the gene matches. The CDR3 consists of 15 residues. The CDR3 loop reads CSVELTGGSTDTQYF. The CDR3 DNA is TGCAGCGTTGAATTGACAGGGGGAAGCACAGATACGCAGTATTTT.

The rearrangement links TRBV18 to TRBJ1-6, with D unclear. Between the trimmed V and J ends, which lost 3 bases and 2 bases, there was a span of 8 bases. CDR1 and CDR2 from the germline V gene are KGHSH and LQKENI. The CDR3 length is 15 residues. CDR3 DNA: TGTGCCAGCTCACCGGCGGGCGCCTATAATTCACCCCTCCACTTT. This sequence encodes CASSPAGAYNSPLHF. Full variable domain (remainder filled in from reference TRBV18 and TRBJ1-6): NAGVMQNPRHLVRRRGQEARLRCSPMKGHSHVYWYRQLPEEGLKFMVYLQKENIIDESGMPKERFSAEFPKEGPSILRIQQVVRGDSAAYFCASSPAGAYNSPLHFGNGTRLTVT.

The chain joins TRBV6-1 to TRBJ2-7; D not resolved. The V end lost 6 bases, the J end lost 1 base, and 10 bases lay between the germline ends. CDR3 length equals 13 residues. Looked up from germline, CDR1 is MNHNS and CDR2 is SASEGT. The CDR3 protein is CASRKTVSYEQYF. CDR3 DNA sequence: TGTGCCAGCAGGAAGACTGTTTCCTACGAGCAGTACTTC.

The chain has TRBV2 and TRBJ1-1; D may be TRBD1 (5 bases). V was shortened by 2 bases and J by 0 bases, with 10 bases between the two germline ends. The CDR3 covers 15 residues. CDR1 SNHLY and CDR2 FYNNEI come from the germline V gene. In nucleotides, the CDR3 is TGTGCCAGCAGTGAACAGGGCCTGTTGAACACTGAAGCTTTCTTT. It is translated as CASSEQGLLNTEAFF.

The V and J genes are TRBV6-5 and TRBJ1-1; D might be TRBD1 (6 bases). The CDR3 has 16 amino acids. The germline CDR1 and CDR2 sequences are MNHEY and SVGAGI. Trimming stripped 2 bases from V and 4 bases from J, with 17 bases between. The CDR3 region is CASSYDRGGRGTEAFF. CDR3 coding DNA: TGTGCCAGCAGTTACGATAGGGGGGGACGCGGCACTGAAGCTTTCTTT.